A selection of T cell receptor beta chains follows, all from one sample in a study of control samples from healthy donors and cancer patients. Produced via immunoSEQ multiplex PCR; TCRdb's table is partial and in-frame only. The table shows about 270,000 clones, with over 75% occurring only once. Sequencing used PBMCs. The receptors originated from a woman aged 55-69 years with lung cancer. Both conserved end residues are part of each CDR3. A D gene is named only where the DNA matches it firmly. The size of a clone is reported for some rows only, either as once, few or many, or as a class for expanded clones.

V gene	J gene	D gene	clone size	CDR3 protein	CDR3 DNA
TRBV7-3	TRBJ2-1	-	-	CASSPEPGSNEQFF	TGTGCCAGCAGCCCAGAGCCCGGGAGCAATGAGCAGTTCTTC
TRBV4-1	TRBJ2-1	TRBD1	few	CASSQPRQGGGEQFF	TGCGCCAGCAGCCAGCCTCGACAGGGTGGGGGTGAGCAGTTCTTC
TRBV11-2	TRBJ2-1	TRBD2	-	CASSLGAGTYNEQFF	TGTGCCAGCAGCTTAGGAGCGGGAACCTACAATGAGCAGTTCTTC
TRBV5-1	TRBJ2-3	-	-	CASSLKTVSNTDTQYF	TGCGCCAGCAGCTTAAAGACAGTCAGCAACACAGATACGCAGTATTTT
TRBV9	TRBJ1-4	-	-	CASSAQAATNEKLFF	TGTGCCAGCAGCGCCCAAGCCGCAACTAATGAAAAACTGTTTTTT
TRBV28	TRBJ1-6	-	-	CASSFVGQVSPLHF	TGTGCCAGCAGTTTCGTAGGGCAGGTTTCACCCCTCCACTTT
TRBV11-3	TRBJ2-1	-	-	CASSLDPGAYNEQFF	TGTGCCAGCAGCTTAGATCCCGGCGCTTACAATGAGCAGTTCTTC
TRBV29-1	TRBJ2-1	TRBD2	-	CSVEDAPGEGSYNEQFF	TGCAGCGTTGAAGATGCACCGGGGGAGGGTTCCTACAATGAGCAGTTCTTC
TRBV13	TRBJ1-2	TRBD1	-	CASSLGRAGTGSYGYTF	TGTGCCAGCAGCTTAGGCCGAGCCGGGACAGGAAGCTATGGCTACACCTTC
TRBV18	TRBJ2-5	-	few	CASSSQETQYF	TGTGCCAGCTCGTCGCAAGAGACCCAGTACTTC
TRBV7-3	TRBJ1-2	TRBD1	-	CASSAGTAFGNSGYTF	TGTGCCAGCAGCGCCGGGACAGCCTTCGGGAATTCTGGCTACACCTTC
TRBV6-5	TRBJ2-7	-	-	CASRKASSYEQYF	TGTGCCAGCAGAAAGGCTAGCTCCTACGAGCAGTACTTC
TRBV3-1/TRBV3-2	TRBJ2-1	TRBD2	-	CASSPILSGGAQFF	TGTGCCAGCAGCCCTATTCTTAGCGGGGGGGCGCAGTTCTTC
TRBV7-6	TRBJ1-1	TRBD1	-	CASSLIPGTGGGLGTEAFF	TGTGCCAGCAGCTTAATCCCAGGGACAGGGGGCGGCTTGGGCACTGAAGCTTTCTTT
TRBV7-2	TRBJ2-1	-	-	CASSQGATYNEQFF	TGTGCCAGCAGCCAAGGGGCAACTTACAATGAGCAGTTCTTC
TRBV28	TRBJ1-5	-	once	CASRARGQGLGQPQHF	TGTGCCAGCAGGGCGCGGGGGCAGGGGTTGGGTCAGCCCCAGCATTTT
TRBV27	TRBJ1-4	TRBD1	-	CASSLLSGTGINEKLFF	TGTGCCAGCAGTTTATTGTCCGGGACAGGGATTAATGAAAAACTGTTTTTT
TRBV6-5	TRBJ1-5	TRBD1	-	CASSSPGQGAHF	TGTGCCAGCAGTTCCCCGGGACAGGGGGCTCATTTT
TRBV19	TRBJ1-3	-	-	CASSTRDRDGRPNTIYF	TGTGCCAGTAGTACACGCGACCGGGACGGAAGACCCAACACCATATATTTT
TRBV5-1	TRBJ2-7	TRBD1	-	CASSPRQGNYEQYF	TGCGCCAGCAGCCCAAGACAGGGGAACTACGAGCAGTACTTC
TRBV10-1	TRBJ2-7	TRBD1	few	CASSMRQGEQYF	TGCGCCAGCAGCATGAGACAGGGCGAGCAGTACTTC
TRBV6-6	TRBJ2-3	TRBD2	-	CASSFSGGGSTDTQYF	TGTGCCAGCAGTTTCTCCGGGGGGGGAAGCACAGATACGCAGTATTTT
TRBV24-1	TRBJ2-1	-	-	CATSDTTATSYNEQFF	TGTGCCACCAGTGATACGACAGCGACTAGCTACAATGAGCAGTTCTTC
TRBV5-1	TRBJ2-2	-	-	CASSLITYTGELFF	TGCGCCAGCAGCTTGATCACCTACACCGGGGAGCTGTTTTTT
TRBV5-6	TRBJ2-6	-	once	CASSAKPGTSGANVLTF	TGTGCCAGCAGCGCGAAGCCAGGAACGTCCGGGGCCAACGTCCTGACTTTC
TRBV25-1	TRBJ2-5	TRBD1	-	CASSAGQRETQYF	TGTGCCAGCAGTGCGGGACAGCGGGAGACCCAGTACTTC
TRBV7-2	TRBJ1-5	TRBD1	-	CASSSGQGASNQPQHF	TGTGCCAGCAGCTCCGGACAGGGGGCAAGCAATCAGCCCCAGCATTTT
TRBV12-3/TRBV12-4	TRBJ2-7	-	-	CASSSPSSYEQYF	TGTGCCAGCAGTAGCCCTTCCTCCTACGAGCAGTACTTC
TRBV7-2	TRBJ2-7	-	-	CASSPPGWDLQAYEQYF	TGTGCCAGCAGCCCGCCCGGCTGGGACTTACAAGCCTACGAGCAGTACTTC
TRBV7-9	TRBJ2-3	TRBD1	-	CATGQDTDTQYF	TGTGCCACTGGACAGGACACAGATACGCAGTATTTT
TRBV19	TRBJ1-3	TRBD1	-	CASKATGGRDTIYF	TGTGCCAGTAAAGCAACAGGGGGACGGGACACCATATATTTT
TRBV2	TRBJ1-1	-	-	CASSERENTEAFF	TGTGCCAGCAGTGAAAGGGAGAACACTGAAGCTTTCTTT
TRBV5-1	TRBJ1-1	-	-	CASSLETKDTEAFF	TGCGCCAGCAGCTTGGAGACGAAGGACACTGAAGCTTTCTTT
TRBV7-9	TRBJ2-7	TRBD2	few	CASSSTTSGTYEQYF	TGTGCCAGCAGCTCGACGACTAGCGGTACCTACGAGCAGTACTTC
TRBV5-1	TRBJ1-3	-	-	CASSLDSLGNTIYF	TGCGCCAGCAGCTTGGACAGCCTTGGAAACACCATATATTTT
TRBV7-9	TRBJ2-3	-	-	CASSSLQGSGDTQYF	TGTGCCAGCAGCTCCCTACAGGGATCGGGGGATACGCAGTATTTT
TRBV7-2	TRBJ2-3	-	-	CASSFDLRDLTDTQYF	TGTGCCAGCAGCTTCGACCTCCGGGACCTCACAGATACGCAGTATTTT
TRBV20-1	TRBJ1-4	TRBD1	-	CSASWQGAEKLFF	TGCAGTGCTAGTTGGCAGGGGGCCGAAAAACTGTTTTTT
TRBV28	TRBJ1-4	-	-	CASSTPDTNEKLFF	TGTGCCAGCAGCACCCCGGACACCAATGAAAAACTGTTTTTT
TRBV7-2	TRBJ2-2	TRBD1	-	CASSLRTGDTGELFF	TGTGCCAGCAGCTTGAGGACAGGAGACACCGGGGAGCTGTTTTTT
TRBV19	TRBJ1-1	-	-	CAVTGLGSTEAFF	TGTGCCGTTACAGGACTTGGGAGCACTGAAGCTTTCTTT
TRBV6-5	TRBJ1-1	-	-	CASTPSWSHTEAFF	TGTGCCAGCACCCCATCCTGGAGCCACACTGAAGCTTTCTTT
TRBV4-1	TRBJ1-4	-	many	CASSQGTGGNEKLFF	TGCGCCAGCAGCCAAGGGACTGGAGGGAACGAAAAACTGTTTTTT
TRBV28	TRBJ1-1	-	-	CASSNRQGRNTEAFF	TGTGCCAGCAGCAACCGTCAGGGGCGGAACACTGAAGCTTTCTTT
TRBV4-2	TRBJ1-2	TRBD1	-	CASSHAGTGFNYGYTF	TGTGCCAGCAGCCACGCCGGGACAGGGTTTAACTATGGCTACACCTTC
TRBV5-1	TRBJ1-2	TRBD1	-	CASSPTGASPYGYTF	TGCGCCAGCAGCCCGACAGGGGCATCCCCATATGGCTACACCTTC
TRBV7-3	TRBJ2-3	-	-	CASSLSITDTQYF	TGTGCCAGCAGCTTATCGATCACAGATACGCAGTATTTT
TRBV16	TRBJ1-4	-	-	CASSQSRGTNEKLFF	TGTGCCAGCAGCCAATCGAGGGGCACTAATGAAAAACTGTTTTTT
TRBV6-1	TRBJ1-2	-	-	CASSDGRSRGDGYTF	TGTGCCAGCAGTGATGGCAGGAGCCGAGGGGATGGCTACACCTTC
TRBV27	TRBJ2-7	TRBD2	-	CASSSSLAGFSYEQYF	TGTGCCAGCAGTTCCTCACTAGCGGGCTTCTCCTACGAGCAGTACTTC
TRBV2	TRBJ2-2	-	-	CATALLEDGELFF	TGTGCCACCGCGCTATTAGAGGACGGGGAGCTGTTTTTT
TRBV19	TRBJ1-1	-	-	CASSIQNTEAFF	TGTGCCAGTAGTATACAGAACACTGAAGCTTTCTTT
TRBV7-8	TRBJ1-5	TRBD1	-	CASSRQGLPSNQPQHF	TGTGCCAGCAGCCGACAGGGGCTCCCGAGCAATCAGCCCCAGCATTTT
TRBV7-9	TRBJ1-3	-	-	CASSSTRETATGDPIYF	TGTGCCAGCAGCTCAACCCGAGAAACAGCAACCGGGGATCCCATATATTTT
TRBV28	TRBJ1-5	-	-	CANPGQSQPQHF	TGTGCCAACCCGGGCCAGTCTCAGCCCCAGCATTTT
TRBV2	TRBJ1-1	-	-	CASSEASGITEAFF	TGTGCCAGCAGTGAAGCGTCGGGCATTACTGAAGCTTTCTTT
TRBV4-2	TRBJ2-5	TRBD2	few	CASSPWTSGGPGETQYF	TGTGCCAGCAGCCCCTGGACTAGCGGGGGGCCGGGAGAGACCCAGTACTTC
TRBV7-7	TRBJ2-5	-	-	CASSSGETQYF	TGTGCTAGCAGCTCCGGAGAGACCCAGTACTTC
TRBV7-2	TRBJ1-5	-	-	CASSLERRGNQPQHF	TGTGCCAGCAGCTTAGAAAGGCGGGGCAATCAGCCCCAGCATTTT
TRBV18	TRBJ1-1	-	-	CASSPATSSWNTEAFF	TGTGCCAGCTCACCCGCGACGAGCAGTTGGAACACTGAAGCTTTCTTT